This T cell receptor (beta chain) derives from a study of blood T cells in healthy people across ages. Each donor gave approximately 9.1 milliliters of peripheral blood. Primed by a sample-barcoded 5' primer and a J-beta primer mix, a second PCR proceeded for about 7 to 11 cycles. Researchers report that a template-switch adaptor with 12 random nucleotides tagged each cDNA molecule. Via MiXCR, TCRdb re-called the 5' RACE reads, giving one row per CDR3 protein. The sample records about 800,000 distinct CDR3 sequences, roughly 60% being singletons. The CDR3 sequence is 12 residues long. Trimming cost V 3 bases and J 4 bases, with 9 bases left between them. The germline V gene encodes CDR1 DFQATT and CDR2 SNEGSKA (reference sequence).

The sequence was collected from a man younger than 40 in good health. Sequencing was carried out using blood. The gene calls are TRBV20-1 and TRBJ2-5; no clear D. This CDR3 is CSASSDLETQYF. CDR3 sequence (DNA): TGCAGTGCTAGCTCGGACCTAGAGACCCAGTACTTC.